The sequence of this T cell receptor (beta chain) was determined in a study of cytomegalovirus exposure and HLA in healthy donors. TCRdb's copy holds only in-frame clones and misses some; the assay was immunoSEQ multiplex PCR. The sample has 130,000 to 150,000 clones, approximately 93% seen once. Notes on the study in general: The classifier reportedly diagnosed cytomegalovirus status with high sensitivity and specificity. Researchers counted around 180 TCR beta chains as cytomegalovirus-associated.

With respect to this clone: Its antigen remains unknown.

Sequencing was carried out using PBMCs. The TCR sequence derives from a man between 18 and 29 years old in good health and CMV-seronegative.

CDR3 protein: CASSPPGLGYEQYF. The CDR3 DNA reads TGTGCCAGCTCACCTCCAGGGTTGGGGTACGAGCAGTACTTC. The chain recombines TRBV18 with TRBJ2-7, with D possibly being TRBD1 (5 bases). This CDR3 has 14 residues. Between the trimmed V and J ends, which lost 3 bases and 4 bases, there was a span of 13 bases. Germline lookup yields CDR1 KGHSH and CDR2 LQKENI.